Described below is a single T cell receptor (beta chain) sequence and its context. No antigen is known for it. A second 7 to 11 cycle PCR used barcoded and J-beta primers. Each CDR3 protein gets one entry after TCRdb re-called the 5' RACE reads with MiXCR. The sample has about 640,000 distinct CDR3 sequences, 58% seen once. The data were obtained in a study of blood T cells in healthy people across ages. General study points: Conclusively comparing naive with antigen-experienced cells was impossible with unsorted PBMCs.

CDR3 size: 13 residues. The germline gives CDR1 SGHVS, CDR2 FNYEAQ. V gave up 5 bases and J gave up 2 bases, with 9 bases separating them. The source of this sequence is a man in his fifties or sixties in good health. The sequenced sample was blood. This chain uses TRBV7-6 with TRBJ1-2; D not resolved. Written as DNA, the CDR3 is TGTGCCAGCAGCAAAGGGTTCAACTATGGCTACACCTTC. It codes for CASSKGFNYGYTF.